This T cell receptor (beta chain) was recorded in a study of blood T cell repertoires in COVID-19. The wider study: The United States, Italy and Spain provided the acute and convalescent COVID-19 samples.

Participant ages covered 18 to 89 years across 24 US areas. Donors in Cohort 3 who had recovered were those with two negative PCRs, healthcare professional clearance, or resolution of their symptoms. Per germline, CDR1 MNHEY and CDR2 SVGAGI. Trimming removed 2 bases at V and 1 base at J, with 11 bases between. The CDR3 is made up of 15 amino acids. In the source study's methods: Cell counts per sample came from amplifying reference gene primers. Libraries were prepared by immunoSEQ multiplex PCR; TCRdb keeps only in-frame clonotypes and omits some of them. The D gene and trimming were derived from the DNA, and the V and J assignments and clone size from that table. The table records about 210,000 clones, around 90% of them present only once.

This receptor was obtained from a woman aged 18-29 years who had recovered from COVID-19. Sequencing was carried out using PBMCs or T cells enriched from blood (not recorded which). V is TRBV6-5 and J is TRBJ1-1; TRBD1 might be the D (5 bases). CDR3 sequence (DNA): TGTGCCAGCAGTTACACTGCAGGGTGGAACACTGAAGCTTTCTTT. Translation gives CASSYTAGWNTEAFF.